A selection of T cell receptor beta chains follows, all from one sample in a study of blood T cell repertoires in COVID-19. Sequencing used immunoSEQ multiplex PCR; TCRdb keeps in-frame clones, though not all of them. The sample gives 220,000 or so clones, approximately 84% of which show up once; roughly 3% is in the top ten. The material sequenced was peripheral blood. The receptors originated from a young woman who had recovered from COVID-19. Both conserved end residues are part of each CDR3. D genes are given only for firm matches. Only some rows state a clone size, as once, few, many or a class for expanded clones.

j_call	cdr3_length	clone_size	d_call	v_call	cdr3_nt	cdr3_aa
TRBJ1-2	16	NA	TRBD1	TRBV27	TGTGCCAGCAGAGACCTGACAGGGGCGACTCAGTATGGCTACACCTTC	CASRDLTGATQYGYTF
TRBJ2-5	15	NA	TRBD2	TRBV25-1	TGTGCCAGCAGTGATTCGGGGGAGGGAGGGGAGACCCAGTACTTC	CASSDSGEGGETQYF
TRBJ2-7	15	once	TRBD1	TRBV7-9	TGTGCCAGCAGCCCAGCCGGGACAGGGTACCACGAGCAGTACTTC	CASSPAGTGYHEQYF
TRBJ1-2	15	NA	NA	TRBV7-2	TGTGCCAGCAGACTCGACAGTGACGGCCTTTATGGCTACACCTTC	CASRLDSDGLYGYTF
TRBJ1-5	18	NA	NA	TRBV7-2	TGTGCCAGCAGCTCTAGGGGCCGGGTTATGTCTTTCGATCAGCCCCAGCATTTT	CASSSRGRVMSFDQPQHF
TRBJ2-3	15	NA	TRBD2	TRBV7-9	TGTGCCAGCAGCCCTCTAGCGGGTAGCACAGATACGCAGTATTTT	CASSPLAGSTDTQYF
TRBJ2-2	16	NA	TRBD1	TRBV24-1	TGTGCCACCAGTGATTTGGGACAGGGTAATCCCGGGGAGCTGTTTTTT	CATSDLGQGNPGELFF
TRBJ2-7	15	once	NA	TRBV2	TGTGCCAGCAGTGATTTGGAGGGATTGGCCTACGAGCAGTACTTC	CASSDLEGLAYEQYF
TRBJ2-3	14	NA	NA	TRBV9	TGTGCCAGCAGCCCACATCTCGGGGATGGTACGCAGTATTTT	CASSPHLGDGTQYF
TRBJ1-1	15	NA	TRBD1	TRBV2	TGTGCCAGCAGGCCTAGGACAGGGGGGAACACTGAAGCTTTCTTT	CASRPRTGGNTEAFF
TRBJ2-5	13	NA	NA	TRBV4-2	TGTGCCAGCAGCCAAGATCGGGAAGAGACCCAGTACTTC	CASSQDREETQYF
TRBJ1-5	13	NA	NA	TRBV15	TGTGCCACCAGCAGAGTTACGGGGGAGCCCCAGCATTTT	CATSRVTGEPQHF
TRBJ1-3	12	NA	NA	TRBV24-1	TGTGCCACCAGTGATGGGGAGAACACCATATATTTT	CATSDGENTIYF
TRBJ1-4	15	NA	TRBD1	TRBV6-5	TGTGCCAGCAGTTATATACCAGGGGGGAATGAAAAACTGTTTTTT	CASSYIPGGNEKLFF
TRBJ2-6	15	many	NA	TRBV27	TGTGCCAGCAGTGGCAGTTTCTCTGGGGCCAACGTCCTGACTTTC	CASSGSFSGANVLTF
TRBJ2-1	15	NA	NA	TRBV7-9	TGTGCCAGCAGCTGGTCTGTGCGGTCCTACAATGAGCAGTTCTTC	CASSWSVRSYNEQFF
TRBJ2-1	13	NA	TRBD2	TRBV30	TGTGCCTGGAGTCAAGGGACTAGCGAGGTGCAGTTCTTC	CAWSQGTSEVQFF
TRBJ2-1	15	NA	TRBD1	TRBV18	TGTGCCAGCTCACCACGACGACAGGGGGACAATGAGCAGTTCTTC	CASSPRRQGDNEQFF
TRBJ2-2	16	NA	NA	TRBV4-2	TGTGCCAGCAGCCAAAGCCAGGTTTCGAACACCGGGGAGCTGTTTTTT	CASSQSQVSNTGELFF
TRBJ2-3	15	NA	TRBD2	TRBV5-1	TGCGCCAGCAGCTTAGGCGGGAGCCTCGCGGATACGCAGTATTTT	CASSLGGSLADTQYF
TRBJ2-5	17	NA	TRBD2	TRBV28	TGTGCCAGCAACCGGCTACCGGGACTAGCGCCCCGAGAGACCCAGTACTTC	CASNRLPGLAPRETQYF
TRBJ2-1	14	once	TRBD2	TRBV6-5	TGTGCCAGCAGCCTTAGCGGGGGCTACAATGAGCAGTTCTTC	CASSLSGGYNEQFF